The source of this TCR beta chain is a study of blood T cells in healthy people across ages. Alongside a J-beta primer mix, a sample-barcoded 5' primer served in a second PCR lasting about 6 to 12 cycles. TCRdb reprocessed the 5' RACE reads with MiXCR, giving one entry per CDR3 protein. The repertoire holds hundreds of thousands of distinct CDR3 sequences, with approximately 30% as singletons. Notes on this clonotype: This may be a read error: a much more frequent sequence differs by one nucleotide.

Sequenced: blood. The TCR sequence derives from a woman of 80 years or more in good health.

For the CDR3, the DNA is TGTGCCGGCAGCCAAGAGGGTAGCGGGGGGCTCCTCACAGATACGCAGTATTTT. Residues: CAGSQEGSGGLLTDTQYF. The chain couples TRBV3-1 to TRBJ2-3, with 10 bases that match TRBD2. Germline V lookup: CDR1 LGHDT, CDR2 YNNKEL (reference sequence). The CDR3 is 18 residues long.